Below, 6 T cell receptor beta chains from the same sample are listed, as sequenced in a study of PD-1 blockade in classical Hodgkin lymphoma. Regarding time point: cycle 4 day 1 (C4D1), after 5 to 7 weeks of nivolumab. Every patient experienced relapse after autologous stem cell transplantation, and brentuximab vedotin exposure varied. Isolation of CD8+ T cells from thawed PBMCs used magnetic negative selection. Clones were sequenced by immunoSEQ multiplex PCR, and TCRdb holds only the in-frame ones, with some missing. This sample has approximately 6,400 clones, with approximately 71% found just once. The material was CD8+ T cells from blood, obtained before the fourth cycle of nivolumab. The receptors derive from a human donor with classical Hodgkin lymphoma.

V is TRBV4-2 and J is TRBJ2-7; 7 nucleotides agree with TRBD2. Looked up from germline, CDR1 is LGHNA and CDR2 is YNFKEQ. The length of the CDR3 is 16 residues. The junction had 16 bases not matched to a gene; V was cut back by 6 bases and J by 5 bases. CDR3 sequence reads: CASRGLVGGTRNEQYF. In nucleotides, the CDR3 is TGTGCCAGCAGGGGGCTGGTGGGGGGGACCCGAAACGAGCAGTACTTC.

The CDR3 reads CASSVVYNEQFF. CDR3 nucleotides: TGTGCCAGCAGCGTAGTGTACAATGAGCAGTTCTTC. The chain uses TRBV9 and TRBJ2-1, with unresolved D. Trimming stripped 0 bases from V and 4 bases from J, with 2 bases between. The CDR3 spans 12 residues. Germline assignment: CDR1 SGDLS and CDR2 YYNGEE.

CDR3 nucleotide sequence: TGCAGCGTTGAGGCCCGGGGACAATACAATGAGCAGTTCTTC. This sequence encodes CSVEARGQYNEQFF. The V and J genes are TRBV29-1 and TRBJ2-1; D may be TRBD1 (6 bases). The CDR3 is 14 residues long. From germline, CDR1 is SQVTM and CDR2 ANQGSEA. Trimming left V 3 bases short and J 4 bases short, with 13 bases between.

The rearrangement uses TRBV7-9 and TRBJ2-2; 7 positions agree with TRBD1. Germline CDR1 is SEHNR and CDR2 is FQNEAQ (reference sequence). V dropped 5 bases and J dropped 4; count of bases not matched to a gene: 4. CDR3 length: 14 residues. This chain's CDR3 is CASSVGGATGELFF. The CDR3 DNA sequence: TGTGCCAGCAGCGTAGGGGGCGCCACCGGGGAGCTGTTTTTT.

The V gene is TRBV5-1, the J gene TRBJ2-2; D is unclear. CDR1 and CDR2 from the germline V gene are SGHRS and YFSETQ. The germline V and J ends were trimmed by 0 bases and 6 bases, with 18 bases remaining between them. The CDR3 covers 17 residues. CDR3 in amino acids: CASSLGYNRAYSGELFF. The CDR3 nucleotides read TGCGCCAGCAGCTTGGGGTACAACAGAGCGTACTCCGGGGAGCTGTTTTTT.

J is TRBJ2-5 and V is TRBV4-3; no firm D call. CDR1 and CDR2 from the germline V gene are LGHNA and YSLEER. The CDR3 has 15 residues. Deletions cut 0 bases from V and 4 bases from J, with 12 bases between. The chain's CDR3 is CASSQDRTGAETQYF. As DNA, the CDR3 is TGCGCCAGCAGCCAAGATCGGACGGGCGCAGAGACCCAGTACTTC.